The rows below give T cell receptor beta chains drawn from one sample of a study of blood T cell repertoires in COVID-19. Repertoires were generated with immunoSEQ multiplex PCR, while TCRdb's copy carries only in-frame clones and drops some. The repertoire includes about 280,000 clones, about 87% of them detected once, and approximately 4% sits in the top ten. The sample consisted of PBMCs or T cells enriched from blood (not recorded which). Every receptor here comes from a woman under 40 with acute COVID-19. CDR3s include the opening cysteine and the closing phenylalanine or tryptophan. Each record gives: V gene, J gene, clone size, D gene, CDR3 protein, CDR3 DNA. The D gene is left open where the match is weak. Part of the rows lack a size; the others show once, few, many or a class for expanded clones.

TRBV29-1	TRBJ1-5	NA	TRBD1	CSVETGNSNQPQHF	TGCAGCGTTGAGACAGGGAACAGCAATCAGCCCCAGCATTTT
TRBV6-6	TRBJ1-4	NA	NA	CASSLREGSEKLFF	TGTGCCAGCAGTTTAAGGGAGGGGAGTGAAAAACTGTTTTTT
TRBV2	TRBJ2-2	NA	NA	CASSEGGGTGELFF	TGTGCCAGCAGTGAAGGAGGGGGCACCGGGGAGCTGTTTTTT
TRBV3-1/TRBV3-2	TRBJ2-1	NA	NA	CASSLDIYNEQFF	TGTGCCAGCAGCCTCGACATATACAATGAGCAGTTCTTC
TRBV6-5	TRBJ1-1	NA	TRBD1	CASRGRDRGEAFF	TGTGCCAGCAGAGGCCGGGACAGGGGAGAAGCTTTCTTT
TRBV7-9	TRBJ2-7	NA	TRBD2	CASSPIGGRANEQYF	TGTGCCAGCAGCCCAATCGGCGGGAGGGCCAACGAGCAGTACTTC
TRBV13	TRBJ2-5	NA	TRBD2	CASSVAGTGQETQYF	TGTGCCAGCAGCGTAGCGGGAACTGGGCAAGAGACCCAGTACTTC
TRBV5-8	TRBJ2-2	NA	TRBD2	CASSWVGGSADTGELFF	TGTGCCAGCAGCTGGGTGGGCGGGAGTGCGGACACCGGGGAGCTGTTTTTT
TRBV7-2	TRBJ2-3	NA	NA	CASSLGRSTDTQYF	TGTGCCAGCAGCTTAGGGCGGAGCACAGATACGCAGTATTTT
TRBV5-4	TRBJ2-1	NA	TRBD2	CASSLLAGGPNEQFF	TGTGCCAGCAGCTTACTAGCGGGAGGGCCAAATGAGCAGTTCTTC
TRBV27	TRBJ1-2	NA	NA	CASSSRGEQGYTF	TGTGCCAGCAGTTCTCGGGGGGAGCAGGGCTACACCTTC
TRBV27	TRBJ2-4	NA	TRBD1	CASSLVLTGTNIQYF	TGTGCCAGCAGTTTAGTATTGACAGGGACGAACATTCAGTACTTC
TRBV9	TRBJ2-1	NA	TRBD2	CASSSGLAPGPEQFF	TGTGCCAGCAGCTCGGGACTAGCGCCCGGCCCTGAGCAGTTCTTC
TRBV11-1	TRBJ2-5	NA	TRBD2	CASSLGLAGPETQYF	TGTGCCAGCAGCTTAGGCCTAGCGGGACCAGAGACCCAGTACTTC
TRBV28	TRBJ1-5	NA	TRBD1	CASIRQGKNQPQHF	TGTGCCAGTATCCGACAGGGAAAGAATCAGCCCCAGCATTTT
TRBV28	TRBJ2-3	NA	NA	CASSLVQGSTDTQYF	TGTGCCAGCAGTTTGGTACAGGGAAGCACAGATACGCAGTATTTT
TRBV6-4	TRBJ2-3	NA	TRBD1	CASSDSGTGATDTQYF	TGTGCCAGCAGTGACTCGGGGACAGGGGCCACAGATACGCAGTATTTT
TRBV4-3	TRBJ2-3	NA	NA	CASSQEGADTQYF	TGCGCCAGCAGCCAAGAGGGAGCAGATACGCAGTATTTT
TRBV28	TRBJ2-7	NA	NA	CASSSGRGAGEQYF	TGTGCCAGCAGTTCGGGCAGGGGAGCTGGCGAGCAGTACTTC
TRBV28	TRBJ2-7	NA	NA	CASSLSPLLDYEQYF	TGTGCCAGCAGTTTATCACCACTACTAGACTACGAGCAGTACTTC
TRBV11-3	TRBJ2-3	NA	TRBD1	CASSSRGPGQAGTDTQYF	TGTGCCAGCAGCTCCCGAGGACCTGGACAGGCGGGCACAGATACGCAGTATTTT
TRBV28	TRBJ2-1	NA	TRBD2	CASSFRLAGRAYNEQFF	TGTGCCAGCAGTTTCCGTCTAGCGGGCCGGGCGTACAATGAGCAGTTCTTC
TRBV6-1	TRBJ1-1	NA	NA	CASSDHFYTDRNTEAFF	TGTGCCAGCAGTGATCATTTTTATACGGACAGGAACACTGAAGCTTTCTTT
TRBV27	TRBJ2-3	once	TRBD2	CASSSIAGWADTQYF	TGTGCCAGCAGTTCAATAGCGGGATGGGCAGATACGCAGTATTTT
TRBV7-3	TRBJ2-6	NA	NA	CASSEAGANVLTF	TGTGCCAGCTCGGAGGCTGGGGCCAACGTCCTGACTTTC
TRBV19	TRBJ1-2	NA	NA	CASSHRVGYTF	TGTGCCAGTAGCCACAGGGTTGGCTACACCTTC
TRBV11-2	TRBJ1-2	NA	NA	CASSDGRGGYTF	TGTGCCAGCAGCGACGGCCGGGGAGGCTACACCTTC
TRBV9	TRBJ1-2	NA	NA	CASSVFEQGGYGYTF	TGTGCCAGCAGCGTATTCGAACAGGGCGGCTATGGCTACACCTTC
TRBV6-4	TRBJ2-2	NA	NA	CASSDQGTSSTGELFF	TGTGCCAGCAGTGACCAGGGGACCTCTTCTACCGGGGAGCTGTTTTTT
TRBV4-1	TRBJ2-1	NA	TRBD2	CASSRGLAGGHSYNEQFF	TGCGCCAGCAGCCGGGGACTAGCGGGAGGCCACTCCTACAATGAGCAGTTCTTC
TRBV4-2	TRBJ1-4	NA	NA	CASSQVAGEKLFF	TGTGCCAGCAGCCAAGTTGCGGGTGAAAAACTGTTTTTT
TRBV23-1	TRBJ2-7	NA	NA	CASSLDSLGLYEQYF	TGCGCCAGCAGTCTCGACAGCTTGGGGCTTTACGAGCAGTACTTC
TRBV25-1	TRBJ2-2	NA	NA	CASSELEGAGGTGELFF	TGTGCCAGCAGTGAATTGGAGGGGGCAGGCGGGACCGGGGAGCTGTTTTTT
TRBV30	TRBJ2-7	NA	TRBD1	CAWSVTTGGVYEQYF	TGTGCCTGGAGTGTAACGACAGGGGGTGTCTACGAGCAGTACTTC